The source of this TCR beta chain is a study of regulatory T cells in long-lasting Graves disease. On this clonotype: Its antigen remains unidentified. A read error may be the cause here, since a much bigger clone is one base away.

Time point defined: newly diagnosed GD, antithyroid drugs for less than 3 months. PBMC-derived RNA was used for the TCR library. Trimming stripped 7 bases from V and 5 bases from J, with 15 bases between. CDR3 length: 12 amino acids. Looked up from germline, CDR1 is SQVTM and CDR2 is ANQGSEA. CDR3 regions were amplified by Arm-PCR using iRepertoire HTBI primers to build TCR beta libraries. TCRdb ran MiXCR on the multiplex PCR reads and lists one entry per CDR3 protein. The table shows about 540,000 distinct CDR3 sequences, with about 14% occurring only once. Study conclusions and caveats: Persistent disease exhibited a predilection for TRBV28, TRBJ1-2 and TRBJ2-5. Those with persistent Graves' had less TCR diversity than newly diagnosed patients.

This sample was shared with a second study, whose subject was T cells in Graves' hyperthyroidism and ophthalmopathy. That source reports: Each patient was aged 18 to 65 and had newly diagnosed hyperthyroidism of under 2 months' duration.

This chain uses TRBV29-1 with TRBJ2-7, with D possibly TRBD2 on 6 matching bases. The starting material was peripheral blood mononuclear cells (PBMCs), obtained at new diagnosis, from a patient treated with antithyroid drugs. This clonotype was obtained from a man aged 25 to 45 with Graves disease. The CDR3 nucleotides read TGCAGCGAGGGACTGCTACAGAACGAGCAGTACTTC. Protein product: CSEGLLQNEQYF.